The entry below gives a single T cell receptor (beta chain) sequence along with its context. Its antigen is not known. The data originate from a study of shared clonotypes between healthy human individuals. Study-wide points: Naive subsets, compared against memory subsets, generally had larger estimated richness values.

This CDR3 has 12 residues. The V end lost 5 bases, the J end lost 8 bases, and 12 bases lay between the germline ends. Germline assignment: CDR1 LNHDA and CDR2 SQIVND (reference sequence). The table came from immunoSEQ multiplex PCR; TCRdb's copy has only in-frame clones and leaves some out. The table has roughly 300,000 clones, around 87% seen once; the top ten hold 16%. The TCR comes from a young man in good health. Input material: memory CD8+ T cells sorted from blood. Subset of the sample: CD45RO+ cells pooled with CCR7-negative TemRA cells. This chain uses TRBV19 with TRBJ1-1; D uncertain. The CDR3 DNA is TGTGCCAGTAGTCCCCGGGCCGAAGAAGCTTTCTTT. Translation gives CASSPRAEEAFF. Based on the CDR3 plus reference TRBV19 and TRBJ1-1, the full variable domain is DGGITQSPKYLFRKEGQNVTLSCEQNLNHDAMYWYRQDPGQGLRLIYYSQIVNDFQKGDIAEGYSVSREKKESFPLTVTSAQKNPTAFYLCASSPRAEEAFFGQGTRLTVV.